This T cell receptor beta chain was sequenced in a study of radiotherapy plus CTLA-4 blockade in lung cancer. Study-level background: Among all patients, approximately 17% showed objective responses, while about 34% had disease control. Points from the study as a whole: The study found tumor-derived TCR clones expanded in blood after radiotherapy plus ipilimumab. Early clone dynamics of blood T cells, plus interferon-beta, reportedly predicted response best.

Produced via immunoSEQ multiplex PCR; TCRdb's table is partial and in-frame only. The data contain about 49,000 clones, 70% to 90% of them singletons. V lost 2 bases, J lost 6 bases, and 10 bases lay in between. This CDR3 region has 13 residues. CDR1 and CDR2 (germline): MNHEY, SMNVEV (reference sequence). Of note for this clone: Its matching antigen is unknown.

CTLA-4 blockade with ipilimumab, together with focal radiation, was given to patients with chemo-refractory metastatic non-small-cell lung cancer. Sequenced here: peripheral blood, sampled from a patient treated with radiotherapy plus ipilimumab. The sequence was obtained from a human donor with non-small cell lung cancer whose response to radiotherapy plus ipilimumab could not be evaluated. V is TRBV27 and J is TRBJ1-2, with D perhaps TRBD1 (5 bases). The CDR3 DNA follows: TGTGCCAGCAGTTTAGGGGGGGTCGATGGCTACACCTTC. Translating gives CASSLGGVDGYTF.